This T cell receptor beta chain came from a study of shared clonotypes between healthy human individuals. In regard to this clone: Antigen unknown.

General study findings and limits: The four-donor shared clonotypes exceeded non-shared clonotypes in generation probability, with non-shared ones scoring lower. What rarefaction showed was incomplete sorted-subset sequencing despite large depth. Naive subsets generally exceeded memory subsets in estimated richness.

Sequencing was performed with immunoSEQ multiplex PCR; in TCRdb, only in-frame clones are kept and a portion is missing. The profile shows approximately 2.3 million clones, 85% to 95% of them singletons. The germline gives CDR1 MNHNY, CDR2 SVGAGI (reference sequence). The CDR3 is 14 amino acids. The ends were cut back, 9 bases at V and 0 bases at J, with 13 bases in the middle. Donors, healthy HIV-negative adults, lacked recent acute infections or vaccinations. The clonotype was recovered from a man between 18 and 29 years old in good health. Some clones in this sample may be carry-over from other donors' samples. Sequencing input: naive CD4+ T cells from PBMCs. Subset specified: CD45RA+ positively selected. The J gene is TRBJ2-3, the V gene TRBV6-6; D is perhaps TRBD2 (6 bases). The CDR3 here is CASRVGGSTDTQYF. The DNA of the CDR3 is TGTGCCAGTCGAGTGGGAGGTAGCACAGATACGCAGTATTTT.